What follows are 4 T cell receptor beta chains derived from one specimen sequenced in a study of T cells in localized non-small cell lung cancer. Clones were read by immunoSEQ multiplex PCR, and TCRdb kept only the in-frame ones, dropping some. The sample records over 2,000 clones, more than 25% being singletons. The sample here was lung tumor tissue, taken before any cancer treatment. The origin of the receptors is a female donor aged 60 or older with stage I lung adenocarcinoma.

This clone qualifies as large. The CDR3 region is CASSPGYEQYF. CDR3 in DNA: TGTGCCAGTAGTCCCGGGTACGAGCAGTACTTC. The rearrangement links TRBV19 to TRBJ2-7; D not resolved. This CDR3 has 11 residues. Between the trimmed V and J ends, which lost 5 bases and 4 bases, there was a span of 6 bases. Germline V CDR1 and CDR2: LNHDA, SQIVND (reference sequence).

This clone was counted once. V usage is TRBV28 and J usage is TRBJ1-2; maybe TRBD1 (5 bases). The germline V gene has CDR1 MDHEN and CDR2 SYDVKM. Trimming removed 3 bases from V and 6 bases from J, with 17 bases in between. The CDR3 runs 15 residues. The CDR3 region is CASSFGSGGPNGYTF. The CDR3 DNA sequence: TGTGCCAGCAGTTTCGGCTCGGGGGGTCCGAATGGCTACACCTTC.

This clone is deemed large. The V and J genes are TRBV30 and TRBJ2-2; 10 bases agree with TRBD2. From germline, CDR1 is GTSNPN and CDR2 SVGIG (reference sequence). V shed 3 bases, J shed 1 base, and the junction held 2 bases outside the gene matches. This CDR3 is built from 15 residues. The CDR3 bases are TGTGCCTGGAGGTTAGCGGGGGGGAACACCGGGGAGCTGTTTTTT. Its protein product is CAWRLAGGNTGELFF.

This clone is medium-sized (0.01 to 0.1%) by share. The V and J genes are TRBV11-3 and TRBJ1-1; D is unclear. Deletions cut 1 base from V and 1 base from J, with 7 bases between. Germline-derived CDR1 and CDR2 are SGHNT and YENEEA. This CDR3 has 14 amino acids. In DNA form, the CDR3 reads TGTGCCAGCAGCTTAGTTGAGGGGAACACTGAAGCTTTCTTT. It is translated as CASSLVEGNTEAFF.